A single sample is the source of the 23 T cell receptor beta chains below, sequenced in a study of glioma-infiltrating T cells after dendritic cell vaccination. TCRdb's table, derived via immunoSEQ multiplex PCR, lists solely in-frame clones and lacks some. Among around 78,000 clones listed, around 86% were seen once. Regarding time point: after dendritic cell vaccination, including at tumor progression/relapse. The material sequenced was blood, taken after dendritic cell vaccination. Receptors originate from a human donor with glioblastoma.

This clone was picked up one time. J is TRBJ2-2 and V is TRBV4-2; tentative D call: TRBD1 (5 bases). Germline V lookup: CDR1 LGHNA, CDR2 YNFKEQ. Trimming cost V 1 base and J 6 bases, with 18 bases left between them. This CDR3 is built from 17 residues. In nucleotides, the CDR3 is TGTGCCAGCAGCCAAGCACAGTCAGGGAAGGCGGCCGGGGAGCTGTTTTTT. This gives the protein CASSQAQSGKAAGELFF.

The J gene is TRBJ2-1, the V gene TRBV10-1; TRBD2 might be the D (5 bases). The V gene's germline CDR1 is WNHNN and CDR2 SYGVQD (reference sequence). Trimming stripped 0 bases from V and 4 bases from J, with 10 bases between. The CDR3 is made up of 15 amino acids. The CDR3 loop is CASSESTRAYNEQFF. DNA of the CDR3: TGCGCCAGCAGTGAGTCAACGCGGGCTTACAATGAGCAGTTCTTC.

V usage is TRBV19 and J usage is TRBJ2-2; 13 nucleotides align to TRBD2. Germline CDR1 is LNHDA and CDR2 is SQIVND (reference sequence). V lost 7 bases, J lost 6 bases, and 8 bases stayed unmatched. The CDR3 is 16 amino acids. The CDR3 loop is CASTNVGTSGAGELFF. CDR3 bases: TGTGCCAGTACCAATGTGGGGACTAGCGGGGCCGGGGAGCTGTTTTTT.

CDR3: CAASDRETSTDTQYF. DNA for the CDR3: TGTGCCGCCTCGGACAGGGAAACTAGCACAGATACGCAGTATTTT. V usage is TRBV10-3 and J usage is TRBJ2-3, with 8 bases aligning to TRBD1. CDR1 is ENHRY, CDR2 SYGVKD, per germline. V was pared by 11 bases and J by 0 bases, with 10 bases of the junction left unmatched. The CDR3 spans 15 residues.

The genes are TRBV4-1 and TRBJ2-1; D may be TRBD2 (5 bases). Germline CDR1 reads MGHRA; CDR2 reads YSYEKL. V gave up 3 bases and J gave up 4 bases, with 19 bases separating them. This CDR3 spans 17 amino acids. CDR3 loop: CASSHPGPGWVYNEQFF. For the CDR3, the DNA is TGCGCCAGCAGCCATCCGGGCCCGGGGTGGGTTTACAATGAGCAGTTCTTC.

The gene calls are TRBV5-1 and TRBJ2-2; D possibly corresponds to TRBD1 (5 bases). V was cut by 1 base and J by 0 bases, with 10 bases left in between. The CDR3 covers 16 residues. In germline, CDR1 is SGHRS, CDR2 YFSETQ. The CDR3 protein is CASSLSSRANTGELFF. CDR3 coding DNA: TGCGCCAGCAGCTTGTCCTCCAGGGCGAACACCGGGGAGCTGTTTTTT.

This sequence joins TRBV18 and TRBJ1-1, with 9 bases fitting TRBD1. V was pared by 2 bases and J by 4 bases, with 5 bases of the junction left unmatched. Germline V lookup: CDR1 KGHSH, CDR2 LQKENI. The CDR3 length is 15 residues. In nucleotides, the CDR3 is TGTGCCAGCTCACCAATCACAGGGGGCGTCACTGAAGCTTTCTTT. The encoded protein is CASSPITGGVTEAFF.

The J gene is TRBJ1-1, the V gene TRBV6-5, with 7 bases fitting TRBD1. CDR3 size: 13 residues. Germline V gene data show CDR1 as MNHEY and CDR2 as SVGAGI. Losses at the gene ends were 2 bases for V and 6 bases for J; bases not matched to a gene: 3. CDR3 in amino acids: CASSYLDRAEAFF. The CDR3 bases are TGTGCCAGCAGTTACCTCGACAGGGCTGAAGCTTTCTTT.

The V call is TRBV19, the J call TRBJ2-1; weak D call: TRBD2 (5 bases). Trimming left V 3 bases short and J 12 bases short, with 21 bases between. The CDR3 extends over 15 amino acids. Germline CDR1 LNHDA, CDR2 SQIVND (reference sequence). The CDR3 sequence is CASSIGLANNNRQFF. The CDR3 coding sequence is TGTGCCAGTAGTATCGGACTGGCAAATAACAATCGGCAGTTCTTC.

Here the CDR3 DNA reads TGCGCCAGCAGAAGGACAGGGGATTTCCAAGAGACCCAGTACTTC. Encoded protein: CASRRTGDFQETQYF. The chain carries TRBV10-2 and TRBJ2-5; 9 nucleotides agree with TRBD1. CDR3 length equals 15 residues. The ends lost 6 bases at V and 1 base at J; junction bases unmatched: 6. Germline-derived CDR1 and CDR2 are WSHSY and SAAADI.

This clone was detected only once. CDR3 sequence (DNA): TGCGCCAGCAGCTTTGGAGCGAGGGGGTCCTACGAGCAGTACTTC. Protein product: CASSFGARGSYEQYF. This chain links TRBV5-1 with TRBJ2-7, with a tentative D call TRBD1 (6 bases). V lost 2 bases and J lost 1, with 13 bases in between. Germline V lookup: CDR1 SGHRS, CDR2 YFSETQ. The CDR3 has 15 residues.

The V call is TRBV5-4, the J call TRBJ2-7; TRBD1 might be the D (5 bases). This CDR3 is 14 amino acids long. Trimming removed 4 bases from V and 2 bases from J, with 13 bases in between. CDR1 SGHNT and CDR2 YYREEE come from the germline V gene (reference sequence). CDR3 bases: TGTGCCAGCAGCCCGCTGACAGATACCTACGAGCAGTACTTC. Its protein product is CASSPLTDTYEQYF. The whole variable domain, filled in from reference TRBV5-4 and TRBJ2-7, reads ETGVTQSPTHLIKTRGQQVTLRCSSQSGHNTVSWYQQALGQGPQFIFQYYREEENGRGNFPPRFSGLQFPNYSSELNVNALELDDSALYLCASSPLTDTYEQYFGPGTRLTVT.

This chain links TRBV7-3 with TRBJ2-3, with TRBD2 matching 9 bases. The CDR3 runs to 17 residues. The V segment lost 0 bases and the J segment 3 bases; nucleotides outside the gene matches: 7. Germline V gene sequence: CDR1 SGHTA, CDR2 FQGTGA. CDR3 DNA: TGTGCCAGCAGCTTAACGGTGGGGCTAGCGGGAACAGATACGCAGTATTTT. Translated, it gives CASSLTVGLAGTDTQYF. Based on the CDR3 plus reference TRBV7-3 and TRBJ2-3, the full variable domain is GAGVSQTPSNKVTEKGKYVELRCDPISGHTALYWYRQSLGQGPEFLIYFQGTGAADDSGLPNDRFFAVRPEGSVSTLKIQRTERGDSAVYLCASSLTVGLAGTDTQYFGPGTRLTVL.

This clone is a singleton in its sample. This rearrangement joins TRBV7-9 to TRBJ2-7, with D possibly being TRBD1 (5 bases). Germline V gene sequence: CDR1 SEHNR, CDR2 FQNEAQ (reference sequence). V shed 2 bases and J shed 2 bases, with 10 bases lying between them. The CDR3 spans 14 residues. The CDR3 DNA reads as TGTGCCAGCAGCTTAAACGACAGTCCCTACGAGCAGTACTTC. This codes for CASSLNDSPYEQYF.

CDR3 sequence (DNA): TGCGCCAGCAGCCGGATGGGACTAGCGAACTACAATGAGCAGTTCTTC. This sequence encodes CASSRMGLANYNEQFF. The chain joins TRBV4-3 to TRBJ2-1, with 10 bases identical to TRBD2. Germline V gene lookup returns CDR1 LGHNA and CDR2 YSLEER. The CDR3 consists of 16 residues. Trimming took 4 bases from V and 3 from J; bases not matched to a gene: 6.

This chain uses TRBV5-6 with TRBJ2-5, with 7 bases fitting TRBD1. Per the germline V gene, CDR1 is SGHDT and CDR2 is YYEEEE. The CDR3 has 13 residues. Trimming cost V 4 bases and J 4 bases; bases outside gene matches: 4. In DNA, the CDR3 is TGTGCCAGCAGCAAGGACAGGAGAGAGACCCAGTACTTC. Residues: CASSKDRRETQYF. The full variable domain, its missing parts supplied by reference TRBV5-6 and TRBJ2-5, is DAGVTQSPTHLIKTRGQQVTLRCSPKSGHDTVSWYQQALGQGPQFIFQYYEEEERQRGNFPDRFSGHQFPNYSSELNVNALLLGDSALYLCASSKDRRETQYFGPGTRLLVL.

The chain couples TRBV6-1 to TRBJ2-7, with D possibly matching TRBD1 (5 bases). Germline V gene data show CDR1 as MNHNS and CDR2 as SASEGT. This CDR3 region has 13 residues. V was clipped by 5 bases and J by 2 bases, with 10 bases between them. CDR3 amino acids: CASSQTEPYEQYF. The CDR3 DNA sequence: TGTGCCAGCAGTCAGACAGAACCCTACGAGCAGTACTTC.

V usage is TRBV6-1 and J usage is TRBJ1-1, with D uncertain. Trimming took 7 bases from V and 4 from J, leaving 16 bases between them. The germline V gene has CDR1 MNHNS and CDR2 SASEGT. The CDR3 is 14 residues long. The CDR3 bases are TGTGCCAGCATGACTGAGGGCCGGAGCACTGAAGCTTTCTTT. Residues: CASMTEGRSTEAFF.

The gene calls are TRBV6-6 and TRBJ1-5; D ambiguous. The germline CDR1 and CDR2 sequences are MNHNY and SVGAGI (reference sequence). V lost 5 bases and J 9 bases, leaving 8 bases between the germline ends. This CDR3 is built from 11 residues. The CDR3 sequence is CASSLLMPQHF. The CDR3 DNA reads as TGTGCCAGCAGTCTCCTAATGCCCCAGCATTTT.

J is TRBJ2-2 and V is TRBV11-2; D not certain. V was shortened by 5 bases and J by 1 base, with 8 bases between the two germline ends. CDR3 length: 14 amino acids. Germline V gene lookup returns CDR1 SGHAT and CDR2 FQNNGV. The CDR3 DNA reads TGTGCCAGCAGCCCCCGGGTGAACACCGGGGAGCTGTTTTTT. Amino acid sequence: CASSPRVNTGELFF.

This clone was recorded only once. The J gene is TRBJ1-1, the V gene TRBV6-1; the D gene is possibly TRBD1 (6 bases). V lost 5 bases, J lost 6 bases, and 19 bases lay in between. The CDR3 loop spans 15 amino acids. From germline, CDR1 is MNHNS and CDR2 SASEGT. The CDR3 DNA reads as TGTGCCAGCAGTCGACAGGCCCGGGGTAGGCCTGAAGCTTTCTTT. It yields the protein CASSRQARGRPEAFF.

The chain joins TRBV5-1 to TRBJ2-7; D remains ambiguous. The CDR3 is 17 residues long. V was pared by 1 base and J by 0 bases, with 17 bases between. Germline V gene data show CDR1 as SGHRS and CDR2 as YFSETQ. CDR3 protein: CASSLLAATDVSYEQYF. As DNA, the CDR3 is TGCGCCAGCAGCTTGTTGGCGGCGACCGACGTCTCCTACGAGCAGTACTTC. Full variable domain (rest looked up from reference TRBV5-1 and TRBJ2-7): KAGVTQTPRYLIKTRGQQVTLSCSPISGHRSVSWYQQTPGQGLQFLFEYFSETQRNKGNFPGRFSGRQFSNSRSEMNVSTLELGDSALYLCASSLLAATDVSYEQYFGPGTRLTVT.

The chain joins TRBV18 to TRBJ1-5, with D possibly TRBD1 on 5 matching bases. Trimming took off 6 bases at V and 5 bases at J, with 11 bases between the two ends. This CDR3 contains 13 residues. Germline CDR1 reads KGHSH; CDR2 reads LQKENI. In DNA form, the CDR3 reads TGTGCCAGCTCCGTTGAAGGGGATCAGCCCCAGCATTTT. Its translation: CASSVEGDQPQHF.